These 16 T cell receptor beta chains share one sample of origin, sequenced in a study of shared clonotypes between healthy human individuals. As defined, naive CD8 cells were CD45RO-negative and positively selected for CCR7, with terminally differentiated effector memory CD45RA+ cells excluded. The table came from immunoSEQ multiplex PCR; TCRdb's copy has only in-frame clones and leaves some out. The data contain some 1,900,000 clones, approximately 94% of them singletons. Sample: naive CD8+ T cells sorted from blood. These receptors were obtained from a man aged 18 to 29 in good health.

This rearrangement joins TRBV7-6 to TRBJ2-1; 8 bases align to TRBD1. This CDR3 spans 15 amino acids. The germline V gene encodes CDR1 SGHVS and CDR2 FNYEAQ. The V gene end was trimmed by 5 bases and the J gene end by 3 bases; junction bases not matched to a gene: 6. CDR3 bases: TGTGCCAGCAGCCCCCGGACAGGGAACTACAATGAGCAGTTCTTC. Protein: CASSPRTGNYNEQFF.

V gene TRBV7-9 combines with J gene TRBJ2-5, with D maybe TRBD2 (6 bases). Germline values: CDR1 SEHNR, CDR2 FQNEAQ (reference sequence). The ends were cut back, 6 bases at V and 4 bases at J, with 18 bases in the middle. This CDR3 has 15 residues. In DNA form, the CDR3 reads TGTGCCAGCAGGACCGGGAGACATCACCGAGAGACCCAGTACTTC. It encodes CASRTGRHHRETQYF.

A single count supports this clone. The V and J genes are TRBV7-9 and TRBJ2-7; 8 bases fit TRBD2. This CDR3 spans 14 amino acids. CDR1 and CDR2 (germline): SEHNR, FQNEAQ (reference sequence). With V trimmed by 5 bases and J by 6 bases, 9 bases remained unmatched. For the CDR3, the DNA is TGTGCCAGCAGCCCAGGACTAGCTGGCCCCGAGCAGTACTTC. Residues: CASSPGLAGPEQYF. The entire variable domain, with the rest obtained from reference TRBV7-9 and TRBJ2-7, is as follows: DTGVSQNPRHKITKRGQNVTFRCDPISEHNRLYWYRQTLGQGPEFLTYFQNEAQLEKSRLLSDRFSAERPKGSFSTLEIQRTEQGDSAMYLCASSPGLAGPEQYFGPGTRLTVT.

The chain has TRBV30 and TRBJ2-7; 12 bases are a match to TRBD2. The V segment lost 1 base and the J segment 0 bases; nucleotides outside the gene matches: 7. The CDR3 length is 17 residues. Per the germline V gene, CDR1 is GTSNPN and CDR2 is SVGIG (reference sequence). CDR3 in DNA: TGTGCCTGGAGTGGGACTAGCGGGGCGAAGAGCTCCTACGAGCAGTACTTC. This gives the protein CAWSGTSGAKSSYEQYF.

The V and J genes are TRBV14 and TRBJ2-7; D is perhaps TRBD1 (6 bases). The length of the CDR3 is 15 residues. Germline V gene lookup returns CDR1 SGHDN and CDR2 FVKESK. Deletions cut 0 bases from V and 2 bases from J, with 11 bases between. The CDR3 nucleotides read TGTGCCAGCAGCCAAGAGCCAGGGGTCCCCTACGAGCAGTACTTC. Amino acids: CASSQEPGVPYEQYF. The full variable domain, in which reference TRBV14 and TRBJ2-7 provide the parts outside the CDR3, is EAGVTQFPSHSVIEKGQTVTLRCDPISGHDNLYWYRRVMGKEIKFLLHFVKESKQDESGMPNNRFLAERTGGTYSTLKVQPAELEDSGVYFCASSQEPGVPYEQYFGPGTRLTVT.

On this clone: The identical CDR3 is also encoded by other nucleotide sequences in the sample. The gene calls are TRBV7-3 and TRBJ2-1, with D perhaps TRBD1 or TRBD2 (7 bases each). Germline-derived CDR1 and CDR2 are SGHTA and FQGTGA. The CDR3 extends over 15 amino acids. V dropped 5 bases and J dropped 3 bases, with 14 bases sitting between them. CDR3 sequence: CASSPQGGSYNEQFF. DNA of the CDR3: TGTGCCAGCAGCCCGCAGGGGGGGAGCTACAATGAGCAGTTCTTC.

This rearrangement joins TRBV13 to TRBJ2-1, with 12 bases identical to TRBD2. The CDR3 consists of 15 residues. Trimming removed 2 bases from V and 9 bases from J; junction bases left unmatched: 5. CDR1 PRHDT and CDR2 FYEKMQ come from the germline V gene (reference sequence). This CDR3 is CASSLPSGGVGEQFF. CDR3 DNA: TGTGCCAGCAGCTTACCTAGCGGGGGGGTAGGTGAGCAGTTCTTC.

The V gene is TRBV5-4, the J gene TRBJ2-2, with TRBD2 as a possible D gene (6 bases). Trimming removed 5 bases from V and 1 base from J, with 15 bases in between. The CDR3 is 16 residues long. Germline CDR1 and CDR2: SGHNT and YYREEE (reference sequence). The CDR3 here is CASRTRGTGNTGELFF. CDR3 coding DNA: TGTGCCAGCAGGACGCGGGGTACAGGGAACACCGGGGAGCTGTTTTTT.

This clone was detected only a few times. This chain connects TRBV19 to TRBJ1-2; D might be TRBD1 (6 bases). The ends were cut back, 5 bases at V and 4 bases at J, with 14 bases in the middle. CDR1 is LNHDA, CDR2 SQIVND, per germline (reference sequence). The CDR3 is made up of 14 amino acids. CDR3 in amino acids: CASSPPGQIYGYTF. CDR3 coding DNA: TGTGCCAGTAGTCCGCCGGGACAAATCTATGGCTACACCTTC.

V usage is TRBV21-1 and J usage is TRBJ2-1. TRBV21-1 is noted as a pseudogene. This CDR3 comprises 13 residues. CDR3 protein: CASPIGFVVFQFF. CDR3 bases: TGTGCCAGCCCTATAGGCTTTGTGGTTTTTCAGTTCTTC.

This chain joins TRBV7-9 and TRBJ2-3; TRBD1 or TRBD2 may be the D gene (5 bases each). CDR3 length equals 15 residues. CDR1 SEHNR and CDR2 FQNEAQ come from the germline V gene (reference sequence). The ends were cut back, 5 bases at V and 1 base at J, with 13 bases in the middle. The DNA of the CDR3 is TGTGCCAGCAGCCTAGTGGGGACCCGCACAGATACGCAGTATTTT. Encoded protein: CASSLVGTRTDTQYF. Drawing the rest from reference TRBV7-9 and TRBJ2-3, the complete variable domain is DTGVSQNPRHKITKRGQNVTFRCDPISEHNRLYWYRQTLGQGPEFLTYFQNEAQLEKSRLLSDRFSAERPKGSFSTLEIQRTEQGDSAMYLCASSLVGTRTDTQYFGPGTRLTVL.

This clone was seen just once. This chain links TRBV5-4 with TRBJ1-2; D unclear. The ends were cut back, 0 bases at V and 7 bases at J, with 10 bases in the middle. CDR1 is SGHNT, CDR2 YYREEE, per germline (reference sequence). The CDR3 length is 13 residues. CDR3 protein: CASSLDRESGYTF. CDR3 bases: TGTGCCAGCAGCTTGGATAGGGAGAGTGGCTACACCTTC.

V and J are TRBV5-6 and TRBJ2-3; 7 positions agree with TRBD1. The germline V gene has CDR1 SGHDT and CDR2 YYEEEE. The CDR3 loop spans 15 amino acids. V dropped 0 bases and J dropped 6; count of bases not matched to a gene: 7. The CDR3 here is CASSLGNRGPDTQYF. CDR3 DNA sequence: TGTGCCAGCAGCTTGGGCAACAGGGGACCCGATACGCAGTATTTT.

This chain joins TRBV4-2 and TRBJ2-1; possible D gene TRBD2, 5 bases. Trimming pared 0 bases from V and 8 bases from J, leaving 14 bases between. This CDR3 spans 15 amino acids. Germline V gene sequence: CDR1 LGHNA, CDR2 YNFKEQ. CDR3: CASSQDWEREDEQFF. Here the CDR3 DNA reads TGTGCCAGCAGCCAAGATTGGGAGAGAGAGGATGAGCAGTTCTTC.

The chain links TRBV27 to TRBJ1-1; TRBD1 is a possible D gene (6 bases). The germline V gene has CDR1 MNHEY and CDR2 SMNVEV (reference sequence). CDR3 size: 13 residues. Trimming removed 5 bases at V and 6 bases at J, with 13 bases between. The CDR3 loop is CASSITGSSEAFF. The CDR3 DNA reads as TGTGCCAGCAGTATTACAGGGAGTTCTGAAGCTTTCTTT.

Comments on this clone: This same CDR3 is encoded by further DNA sequences in the sample. J is TRBJ2-7 and V is TRBV5-4; 11 positions agree with TRBD2. Trimming at V came to 2 bases and at J to 1 base, leaving 2 bases not matched to a gene. Germline values: CDR1 SGHNT, CDR2 YYREEE (reference sequence). The CDR3 length is 15 residues. The CDR3 sequence is CASSLGTSGSYEQYF. Here the CDR3 DNA reads TGTGCCAGCAGCTTAGGGACTAGCGGATCCTACGAGCAGTACTTC.